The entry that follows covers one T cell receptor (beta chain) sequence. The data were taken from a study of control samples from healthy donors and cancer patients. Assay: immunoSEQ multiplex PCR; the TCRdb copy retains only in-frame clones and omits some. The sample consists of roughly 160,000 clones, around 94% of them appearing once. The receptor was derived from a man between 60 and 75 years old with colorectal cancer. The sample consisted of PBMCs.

CDR3 amino acids: CASSRTGAEAFF. CDR3 bases: TGTGCCAGCAGCCGGACAGGGGCTGAAGCTTTCTTT. V and J are TRBV11-2 and TRBJ1-1, with 9 nucleotides matching TRBD1. The V segment lost 5 bases and the J segment 6 bases; nucleotides outside the gene matches: 1. CDR1 and CDR2 from the germline V gene are SGHAT and FQNNGV. CDR3 size: 12 residues. The full variable domain, rest sourced from reference TRBV11-2 and TRBJ1-1, is EAGVAQSPRYKIIEKRQSVAFWCNPISGHATLYWYQQILGQGPKLLIQFQNNGVVDDSQLPKDRFSAERLKGVDSTLKIQPAKLEDSAVYLCASSRTGAEAFFGQGTRLTVV.